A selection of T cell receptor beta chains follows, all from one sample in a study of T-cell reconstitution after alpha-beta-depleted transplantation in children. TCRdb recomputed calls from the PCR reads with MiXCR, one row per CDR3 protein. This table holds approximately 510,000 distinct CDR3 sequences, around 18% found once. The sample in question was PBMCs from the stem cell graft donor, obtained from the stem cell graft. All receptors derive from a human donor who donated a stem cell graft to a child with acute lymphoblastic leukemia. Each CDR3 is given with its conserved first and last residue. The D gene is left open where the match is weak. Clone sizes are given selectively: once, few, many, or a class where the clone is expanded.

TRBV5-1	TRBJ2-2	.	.	TGCGCCAGCAGCTTGTCGCTAGCAGCCAACACCGGGGAGCTGTTTTTT	CASSLSLAANTGELFF
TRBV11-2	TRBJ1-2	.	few	TGTGCCAGCAGCTTAGCCCCTCGGGGTGGCTACACCTTC	CASSLAPRGGYTF
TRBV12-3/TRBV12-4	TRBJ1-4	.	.	TGTGCCAAGGGGACTCTAGCTCCCCCACTGTTTTTT	CAKGTLAPPLFF
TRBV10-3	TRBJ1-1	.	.	TGTGCCATCAGTGAGGCCCCCTCGATGAACACTGAAGCTTTCTTT	CAISEAPSMNTEAFF
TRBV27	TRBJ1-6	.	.	TGTGCCAGCAGTTTATCGGCGAATTCACCCCTCCACTTT	CASSLSANSPLHF
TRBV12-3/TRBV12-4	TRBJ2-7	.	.	TGTGCCAGCAGTTTCGACAGATACCCCTGCGAGCAGTACTTC	CASSFDRYPCEQYF
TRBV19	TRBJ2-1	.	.	TGTGCCAGTAGTATGTTGCGGGGCCACAATGAGCAGTTCTTC	CASSMLRGHNEQFF
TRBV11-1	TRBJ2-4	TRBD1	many	TGTGCCAGCTCCATCCAGGAAGGGACAGGGGGCGCCAAAAACATTCAGTACTTC	CASSIQEGTGGAKNIQYF
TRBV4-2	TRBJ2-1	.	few	TGTGCCAGCAGCACTCTAACGGGACAACTCTACAATGAGCAGTTCTTC	CASSTLTGQLYNEQFF
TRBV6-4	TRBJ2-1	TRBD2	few	TGTGCCAGCAGTGCCATCCCCGGGGGGACCTACAATGAGCAGTTCTTC	CASSAIPGGTYNEQFF
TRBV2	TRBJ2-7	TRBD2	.	TGTGCCAGCAATGAGGGACTAGCGGTATCCTACGAGCAGTACTTC	CASNEGLAVSYEQYF
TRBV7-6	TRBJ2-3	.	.	TGTGCCAGCAGCTCCTGGCCCCGGGGCGCCACAGATACGCAGTATTTT	CASSSWPRGATDTQYF
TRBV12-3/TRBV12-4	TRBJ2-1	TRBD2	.	TGTGCCAGCAGTTTGGGACTAGCGGCTGTATCCTACAATGAGCAGTTCTTC	CASSLGLAAVSYNEQFF
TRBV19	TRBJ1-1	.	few	TGTGCCAGTAGTATTCCCCCCGGGACACCGAACACTGAAGCTTTCTTT	CASSIPPGTPNTEAFF
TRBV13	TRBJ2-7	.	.	TGTGCCAGCAGCTCCCGAATTCCAACCGGCTACGAGCAGTACTTC	CASSSRIPTGYEQYF
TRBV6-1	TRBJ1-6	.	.	TGTGCCATCGCACCCCAGGGGCAAACTTCACCCCTCCACTTT	CAIAPQGQTSPLHF
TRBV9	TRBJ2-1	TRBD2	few	TGTGCCAGCAGCTTGACTAGCGGGAGCGAATACTCCTACAATGAGCAGTTCTTC	CASSLTSGSEYSYNEQFF
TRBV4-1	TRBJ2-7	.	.	TGCGCCAGCAGCCAAGCTGTAACGGACGCTTCCTACGAGCAGTACTTC	CASSQAVTDASYEQYF
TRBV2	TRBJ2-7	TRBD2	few	TGTGCCAGCAGGGACCGCCTAGCGGGCCCGACCTACGAGCAGTACTTC	CASRDRLAGPTYEQYF
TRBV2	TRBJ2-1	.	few	TGTGCCAGCTTTTCTTCCCTGCCCTACAATGAGCAGTTCTTC	CASFSSLPYNEQFF
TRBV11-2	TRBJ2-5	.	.	TGTGCCAGCAGCGGAGAAGGAGTCAGGTTCCAAGAGACCCAGTACTTC	CASSGEGVRFQETQYF
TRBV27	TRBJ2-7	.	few	TGTGCCAGCAGTTTACTAGGGGACGACTACGAGCAGTACTTC	CASSLLGDDYEQYF